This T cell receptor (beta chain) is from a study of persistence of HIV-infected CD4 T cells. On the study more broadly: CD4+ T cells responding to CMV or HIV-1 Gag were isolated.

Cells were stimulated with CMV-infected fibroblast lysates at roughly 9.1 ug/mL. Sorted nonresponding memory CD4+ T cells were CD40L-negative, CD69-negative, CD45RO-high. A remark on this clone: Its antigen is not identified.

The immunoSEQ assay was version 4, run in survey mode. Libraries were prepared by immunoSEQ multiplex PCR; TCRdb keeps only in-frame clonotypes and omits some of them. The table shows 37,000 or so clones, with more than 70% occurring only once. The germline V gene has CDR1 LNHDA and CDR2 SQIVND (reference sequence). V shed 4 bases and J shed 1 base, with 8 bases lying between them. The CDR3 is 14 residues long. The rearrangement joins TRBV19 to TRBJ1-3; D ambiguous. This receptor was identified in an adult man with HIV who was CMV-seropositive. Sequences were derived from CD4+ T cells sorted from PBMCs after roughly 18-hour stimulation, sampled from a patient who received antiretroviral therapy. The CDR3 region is CASSTDASGNTIYF. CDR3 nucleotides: TGTGCCAGTAGTACGGATGCTTCTGGAAACACCATATATTTT.